Sequencing of this TCR beta chain was carried out in a study of blood T cell repertoires in COVID-19. Study information: Samples came from the United States, Italy and Spain, spanning acute and convalescent COVID-19. PBMCs, B-cell-depleted T cells, or T cells were the source of the cDNA or gDNA that made up the material.

Authors' analysis steps: Reference gene primer amplification yielded estimated nucleated cell counts. Repertoires were generated with immunoSEQ multiplex PCR, while TCRdb's copy carries only in-frame clones and drops some. V, J and clone size were drawn from that table, and D and trimming were deduced from the DNA. The sample has over 200,000 clones, roughly 76% seen once. The CDR3 sequence is 12 residues long. The V gene's germline CDR1 is KGHDR and CDR2 SFDVKD. V was pared by 8 bases and J by 2 bases, with 9 bases between. Sequenced sample: peripheral blood. This receptor was taken from a human donor in a cohort sampled during active COVID-19. This sequence joins TRBV24-1 and TRBJ2-7; D perhaps matches TRBD2 (5 bases). In DNA, the CDR3 is TGTGCCACCAAGAACGGGGCCTACGAGCAGTACTTC. It codes for CATKNGAYEQYF.